The next 14 T cell receptor beta chains were all read from a single sample in a study of blood T cell repertoires in COVID-19. Repertoires were generated with immunoSEQ multiplex PCR, while TCRdb's copy carries only in-frame clones and drops some. The sample consists of 75,000 to 100,000 clones, about four fifths of them appearing once. The sample comprised peripheral blood. Source of these receptors: a man between 45 and 60 years old with active or convalescent COVID-19.

The gene calls are TRBV29-1 and TRBJ1-1; D gene unclear. The CDR3 runs 13 residues. CDR1 and CDR2 (germline): SQVTM, ANQGSEA. Between the trimmed V and J ends, which lost 2 bases and 5 bases, there was a span of 12 bases. In DNA form, the CDR3 reads TGCAGCGTTGAAACCATAGGAGGGACTGAAGCTTTCTTT. Amino acid sequence: CSVETIGGTEAFF.

The genes are TRBV18 and TRBJ2-5, with D perhaps TRBD2 (6 bases). The V gene lost 0 bases and the J gene lost 1 base, with 6 bases spanning the gap. The CDR3 runs 14 residues. Germline V gene data show CDR1 as KGHSH and CDR2 as LQKENI. The chain's CDR3 is CASSPPTSQETQYF. The CDR3 DNA sequence: TGTGCCAGCTCACCACCGACTAGCCAAGAGACCCAGTACTTC.

The chain links TRBV10-2 to TRBJ2-3; 9 bases fit TRBD2. V was pared by 4 bases and J by 4 bases, with 9 bases of the junction left unmatched. CDR3 length equals 16 residues. CDR1 is WSHSY, CDR2 SAAADI, per germline. The CDR3: CASSVGSGGVADTQYF. CDR3 in DNA: TGCGCCAGCAGTGTGGGTAGCGGGGGTGTGGCAGATACGCAGTATTTT.

The rearrangement joins TRBV6-2 or TRBV6-3 to TRBJ1-5; D is uncertain. The germline V gene encodes CDR1 MNHEY and CDR2 SVGEGT. This CDR3 contains 14 residues. Trimming took off 0 bases at V and 2 bases at J, with 5 bases between the two ends. For the CDR3, the DNA is TGTGCCAGCAGTTACTCGATAGGCAATCAGCCCCAGCATTTT. This encodes CASSYSIGNQPQHF.

V gene TRBV7-8 combines with J gene TRBJ1-2; 10 bases map to TRBD1. The junction had 7 bases not matched to a gene; V was cut back by 7 bases and J by 8 bases. Looked up from germline, CDR1 is SGHVS and CDR2 is FQNEAQ. This CDR3 contains 13 residues. The CDR3 sequence is CASTGTGVEGYTF. CDR3 nucleotide sequence: TGTGCCAGCACGGGGACAGGGGTTGAGGGCTACACCTTC.

The chain carries TRBV19 and TRBJ2-1; TRBD2 matches at 8 bases. V dropped 7 bases and J dropped 4; count of bases not matched to a gene: 9. This CDR3 region has 15 residues. The germline CDR1 and CDR2 sequences are LNHDA and SQIVND (reference sequence). The CDR3 nucleotides are TGTGCCAGTACGGGGGGAGCGGGGGAGTACAATGAGCAGTTCTTC. The encoded protein is CASTGGAGEYNEQFF.

This chain joins TRBV6-5 and TRBJ1-2; no clear D gene. V lost 2 bases and J lost 7, with 14 bases in between. This CDR3 spans 14 amino acids. CDR1 and CDR2 (germline): MNHEY, SVGAGI. CDR3 coding DNA: TGTGCCAGCAGTTACGGCGGGGAAGGAAGTGGCTACACCTTC. Its translation: CASSYGGEGSGYTF.

V usage is TRBV6-5 and J usage is TRBJ1-2, with D maybe TRBD1 (5 bases). V was clipped by 6 bases and J by 8 bases, with 19 bases between them. Germline loops: CDR1 MNHEY, CDR2 SVGAGI. The CDR3 length is 14 residues. Here the CDR3 reads CASSDLGAGSGYTF. The CDR3 DNA reads TGTGCCAGCAGCGACCTAGGGGCAGGGTCCGGCTACACCTTC.

The rearrangement links TRBV27 to TRBJ1-6; 9 nucleotides agree with TRBD1. J gave up 7 bases and V 6 bases, and 4 bases lay outside the gene matches. The CDR3 consists of 14 residues. From germline, CDR1 is MNHEY and CDR2 SMNVEV (reference sequence). The CDR3 is CASRPGTGNSPLHF. As DNA, the CDR3 is TGTGCCAGCAGACCAGGGACAGGGAATTCACCCCTCCACTTT.

The chain employs TRBV28 and TRBJ1-3; no firm D call. V was trimmed by 4 bases and J by 6 bases, leaving 4 bases between them. The CDR3 has 11 residues. The V gene's germline CDR1 is MDHEN and CDR2 SYDVKM. The CDR3 sequence is CASSSLNTIYF. CDR3 DNA sequence: TGTGCCAGCAGTTCTTTAAACACCATATATTTT.

This chain links TRBV9 with TRBJ1-3; D possibly corresponds to TRBD1 (5 bases). Germline CDR1 and CDR2: SGDLS and YYNGEE. Trimming left V 7 bases short and J 4 bases short, with 9 bases between. The CDR3 covers 12 residues. The CDR3: CASQGSGNTIYF. The DNA of the CDR3 is TGTGCCAGCCAGGGATCCGGAAACACCATATATTTT.

This clone has more than one count but fewer than ten. This chain joins TRBV27 and TRBJ2-7, with TRBD1 as a possible D gene (6 bases). Germline V gives CDR1 MNHEY, CDR2 SMNVEV (reference sequence). CDR3 length equals 15 residues. V was pared by 6 bases and J by 3 bases, with 18 bases between. CDR3 region: CASRPRTDAFYEQYV. The CDR3, as DNA: TGTGCCAGCAGGCCACGGACAGATGCCTTCTACGAGCAGTACGTC.

This clone was found a few times. The CDR3 nucleotides read TGCGCCAGCAGCTACGGGACTAGCGGGGGGGCTCCTGGTGAGCAGTTCTTC. This translates into CASSYGTSGGAPGEQFF. This chain connects TRBV5-1 to TRBJ2-1; 16 bases agree with TRBD2. With 3 bases clipped from V and 9 bases from J, the junction kept 9 bases outside the gene matches. From germline, CDR1 is SGHRS and CDR2 YFSETQ. The CDR3 is made up of 17 amino acids.

This clone was seen a handful of times. In DNA, the CDR3 is TGTGCCAGCAGCTTGGCCGGACAGGATGGCTACACCTTC. Translated: CASSLAGQDGYTF. J is TRBJ1-2 and V is TRBV5-5; 7 bases fit TRBD1. CDR1 SGHKS and CDR2 YYEKEE come from the germline V gene (reference sequence). The V segment lost 0 bases and the J segment 6 bases; nucleotides outside the gene matches: 2. The CDR3 totals 13 residues.